The 12 T cell receptor beta chains below were found in one sample sequenced in a study of shared clonotypes between healthy human individuals (dated by TCRdb to the early 2020s). The library was made by the immunoSEQ multiplex PCR assay. TCRdb took over this immuneACCESS table, retaining in-frame rearrangements with V and J assigned. Such tables are incomplete; in checked studies, under half of the missing clones stem from an unresolved V gene, and the remainder is unexplained. The sample table lists about 510,000 clones, 79% of them with a count of one. The ten largest make up 10% to 15% of the sample. The sample comprised PBMCs. Receptor source: a woman in her 40s in good health. Some clones in this sample may be carry-over from other donors' samples.

The rearrangement links TRBV9 to TRBJ2-7, with D hard to call. There are 14 residues in the CDR3. Trimming cost V 0 bases and J 2 bases, with 9 bases left between them. Per germline, CDR1 SGDLS and CDR2 YYNGEE. The CDR3 nucleotides are TGTGCCAGCAGCGTAGCTGCAGGAACCTACGAGCAGTACTTC. Its translation is CASSVAAGTYEQYF.

This chain links TRBV2 with TRBJ2-2, with a tentative D call TRBD2 (5 bases). Germline-derived CDR1 and CDR2 are SNHLY and FYNNEI. The CDR3 sequence is 14 residues long. V dropped 5 bases and J dropped 1 base, with 8 bases sitting between them. CDR3 DNA sequence: TGTGCCAGCAGTCTTACTAGGAACACCGGGGAGCTGTTTTTT. Translated, it gives CASSLTRNTGELFF.

V and J are TRBV7-6 and TRBJ2-7; the match to TRBD2 covers 11 bases. The CDR3 has 15 residues. V trimming: 5 bases; J trimming: 6 bases; junction bases outside the gene matches: 9. The germline CDR1 and CDR2 sequences are SGHVS and FNYEAQ. Here the CDR3 reads CASSKTSGSSGEQYF. The CDR3 nucleotides are TGTGCCAGCAGCAAAACTAGCGGGAGCTCGGGCGAGCAGTACTTC.

The chain combines TRBV6-5 with TRBJ2-3, with TRBD2 matching over 7 bases. Germline CDR1 and CDR2: MNHEY and SVGAGI. After removal of 2 bases from V and 3 bases from J, the junction contained 5 bases not matched to a gene. This CDR3 region has 15 residues. The CDR3 nucleotides read TGTGCCAGCAGTTACGGTGCGGGAGAGACAGATACGCAGTATTTT. Amino acids: CASSYGAGETDTQYF.

This sequence joins TRBV2 and TRBJ2-7; D is unclear. The CDR3 runs to 13 residues. Germline V gives CDR1 SNHLY, CDR2 FYNNEI. Trimming left V 7 bases short and J 0 bases short, with 10 bases between. CDR3 sequence (DNA): TGTGCCAGCAAACAGTCCCTCTCCTACGAGCAGTACTTC. Translating it yields CASKQSLSYEQYF.

V usage is TRBV2 and J usage is TRBJ1-5, with D unclear. The length of the CDR3 is 11 residues. Trimming removed 8 bases at V and 3 bases at J, with 5 bases between. CDR1 is SNHLY, CDR2 FYNNEI, per germline. The CDR3 is CASGFNQPQHF. In DNA, the CDR3 is TGTGCCAGCGGGTTCAATCAGCCCCAGCATTTT. The variable domain in full, with the rest retrieved from reference TRBV2 and TRBJ1-5, is EPEVTQTPSHQVTQMGQEVILRCVPISNHLYFYWYRQILGQKVEFLVSFYNNEISEKSEIFDDQFSVERPDGSNFTLKIRSTKLEDSAMYFCASGFNQPQHFGDGTRLSIL.

V is TRBV19 and J is TRBJ1-5, with TRBD1 as a possible D gene (5 bases). Germline loops: CDR1 LNHDA, CDR2 SQIVND (reference sequence). Trimming cost V 7 bases and J 8 bases, with 12 bases left between them. This CDR3 contains 12 residues. The CDR3 loop reads CASTDTTEPQHF. The CDR3 region has the DNA TGTGCCAGTACGGACACTACCGAGCCCCAGCATTTT.

This rearrangement joins TRBV4-3 to TRBJ2-1; TRBD2 matches at 12 bases. This CDR3 has 16 residues. Germline CDR1 is LGHNA and CDR2 is YSLEER. V shed 0 bases, J shed 7 bases, and the junction held 4 bases outside the gene matches. The CDR3 nucleotides read TGCGCCAGCAGCCAAGAATTCGGACTAGCGGGAAATGAGCAGTTCTTC. This codes for CASSQEFGLAGNEQFF.

This sequence joins TRBV11-2 and TRBJ2-1, with 10 bases that match TRBD2. Per the germline V gene, CDR1 is SGHAT and CDR2 is FQNNGV. The CDR3 runs 16 residues. Trimming cost V 5 bases and J 9 bases; bases outside gene matches: 13. CDR3 bases: TGTGCCAGCAGCCCGGGGGTAGCGGGAGGACGTAGTGAGCAGTTCTTC. The encoded protein is CASSPGVAGGRSEQFF.

The chain carries TRBV6-6 and TRBJ2-7, with D possibly being TRBD1 (5 bases). Germline CDR1 is MNHNY and CDR2 is SVGAGI (reference sequence). The CDR3 has 13 amino acids. The ends were cut back, 11 bases at V and 2 bases at J, with 16 bases in the middle. Here the CDR3 reads CAGKGIEPYEQYF. The CDR3 nucleotides are TGTGCCGGTAAGGGGATCGAGCCCTACGAGCAGTACTTC.

This sequence joins TRBV28 and TRBJ2-2, with D perhaps assigned TRBD1 or TRBD2 (6 bases each). Looked up from germline, CDR1 is MDHEN and CDR2 is SYDVKM. The CDR3 totals 16 residues. Trimming stripped 2 bases from V and 6 bases from J, with 16 bases between. The CDR3 DNA reads TGTGCCAGCAGTTTAAACAGGGCGGGGAAGTCCGGGGAGCTGTTTTTT. Protein sequence: CASSLNRAGKSGELFF.

The V gene is TRBV11-2, the J gene TRBJ2-1; 7 bases agree with TRBD1. Germline CDR1 and CDR2: SGHAT and FQNNGV. The V and J ends lost 4 bases and 4 bases, in that order; junction bases with no gene match: 10. The CDR3 has 16 residues. CDR3 DNA sequence: TGTGCCAGCAGCTCGAACAGGGGCCGGGGATACAATGAGCAGTTCTTC. Residues: CASSSNRGRGYNEQFF.